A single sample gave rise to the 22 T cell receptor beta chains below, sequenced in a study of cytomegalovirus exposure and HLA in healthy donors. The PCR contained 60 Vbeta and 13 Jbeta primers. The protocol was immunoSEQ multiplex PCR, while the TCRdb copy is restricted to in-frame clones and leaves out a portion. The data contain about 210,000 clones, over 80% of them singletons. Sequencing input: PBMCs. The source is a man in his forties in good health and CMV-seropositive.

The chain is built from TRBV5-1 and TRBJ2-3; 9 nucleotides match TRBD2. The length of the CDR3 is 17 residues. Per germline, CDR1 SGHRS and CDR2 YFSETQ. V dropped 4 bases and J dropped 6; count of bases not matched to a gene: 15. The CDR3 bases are TGCGCCAGCAGCCCGCGGAAGGCGGGAGGGCCAGGGGATACGCAGTATTTT. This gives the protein CASSPRKAGGPGDTQYF.

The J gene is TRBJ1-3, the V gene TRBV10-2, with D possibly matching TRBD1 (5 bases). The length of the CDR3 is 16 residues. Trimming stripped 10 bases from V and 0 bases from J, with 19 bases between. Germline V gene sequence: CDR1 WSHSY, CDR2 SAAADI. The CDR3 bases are TGCGCCACCCCAGAAATGATCAGGGCCTCTGGAAACACCATATATTTT. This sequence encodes CATPEMIRASGNTIYF.

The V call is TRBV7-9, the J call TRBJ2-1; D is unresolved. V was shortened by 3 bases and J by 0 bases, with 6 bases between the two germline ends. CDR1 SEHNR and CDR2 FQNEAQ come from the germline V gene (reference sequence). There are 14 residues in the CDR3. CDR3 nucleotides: TGTGCCAGCAGCTTTTACAGCTCCTACAATGAGCAGTTCTTC. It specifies CASSFYSSYNEQFF.

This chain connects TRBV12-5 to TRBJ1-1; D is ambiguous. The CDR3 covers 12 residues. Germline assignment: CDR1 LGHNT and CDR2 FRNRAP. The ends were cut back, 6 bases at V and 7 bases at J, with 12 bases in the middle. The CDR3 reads CASGLKRHEAFF. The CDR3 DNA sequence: TGTGCTAGTGGCTTGAAGAGGCATGAAGCTTTCTTT.

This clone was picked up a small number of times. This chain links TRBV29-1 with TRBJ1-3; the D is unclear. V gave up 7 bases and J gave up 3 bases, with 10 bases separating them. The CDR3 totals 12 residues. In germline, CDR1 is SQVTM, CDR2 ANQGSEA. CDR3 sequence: CSGLRGGNTIYF. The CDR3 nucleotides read TGCAGCGGACTCAGAGGTGGAAACACCATATATTTT.

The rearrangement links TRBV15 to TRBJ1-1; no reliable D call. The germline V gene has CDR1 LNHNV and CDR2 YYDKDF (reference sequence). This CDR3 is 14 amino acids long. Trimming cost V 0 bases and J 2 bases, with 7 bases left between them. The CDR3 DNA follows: TGTGCCACCAGCAGAGAGGCGGGAAACACTGAAGCTTTCTTT. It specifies CATSREAGNTEAFF.

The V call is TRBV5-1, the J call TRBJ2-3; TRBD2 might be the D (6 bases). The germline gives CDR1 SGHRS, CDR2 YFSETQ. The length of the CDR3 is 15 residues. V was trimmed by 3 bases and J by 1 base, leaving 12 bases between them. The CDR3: CASSSEDYRTDTQYF. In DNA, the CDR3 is TGCGCCAGCAGCTCGGAGGACTACCGCACAGATACGCAGTATTTT. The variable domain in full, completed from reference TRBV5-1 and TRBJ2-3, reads KAGVTQTPRYLIKTRGQQVTLSCSPISGHRSVSWYQQTPGQGLQFLFEYFSETQRNKGNFPGRFSGRQFSNSRSEMNVSTLELGDSALYLCASSSEDYRTDTQYFGPGTRLTVL.

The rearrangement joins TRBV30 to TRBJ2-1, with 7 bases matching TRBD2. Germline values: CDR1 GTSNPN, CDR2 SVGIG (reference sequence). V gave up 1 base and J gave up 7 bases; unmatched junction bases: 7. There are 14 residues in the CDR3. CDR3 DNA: TGTGCCTGGAGTGCGGGGGGTAGAAAAAATGAGCAGTTCTTC. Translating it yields CAWSAGGRKNEQFF.

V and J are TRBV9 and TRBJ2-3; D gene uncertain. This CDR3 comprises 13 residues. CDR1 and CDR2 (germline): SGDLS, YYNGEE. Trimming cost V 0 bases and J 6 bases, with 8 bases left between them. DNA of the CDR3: TGTGCCAGCAGCGTAGATCCATTGGATACGCAGTATTTT. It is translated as CASSVDPLDTQYF.

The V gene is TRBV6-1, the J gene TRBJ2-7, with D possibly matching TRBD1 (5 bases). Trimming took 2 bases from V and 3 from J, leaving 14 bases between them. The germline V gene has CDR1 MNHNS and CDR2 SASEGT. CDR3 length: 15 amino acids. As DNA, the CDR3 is TGTGCCAGCAGTGAAAGTCCGACAAGGGGCTACGAGCAGTACTTC. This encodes CASSESPTRGYEQYF.

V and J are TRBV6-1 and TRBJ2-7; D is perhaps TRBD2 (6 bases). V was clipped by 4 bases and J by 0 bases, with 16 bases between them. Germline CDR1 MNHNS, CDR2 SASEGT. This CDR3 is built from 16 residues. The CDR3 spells CASSGRWDLSSYEQYF. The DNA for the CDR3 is TGTGCCAGCAGTGGACGATGGGACTTGAGCTCCTACGAGCAGTACTTC.

The CDR3 coding sequence is TGTGCCAGCAGTGAAGGGACTAGGGGGTTCGAGCAGTACTTC. Protein sequence: CASSEGTRGFEQYF. J is TRBJ2-7 and V is TRBV2; tentatively, D is TRBD2 (7 bases). Trimming stripped 1 base from V and 6 bases from J, with 13 bases between. The CDR3 runs 14 residues. Germline V CDR1 and CDR2: SNHLY, FYNNEI.

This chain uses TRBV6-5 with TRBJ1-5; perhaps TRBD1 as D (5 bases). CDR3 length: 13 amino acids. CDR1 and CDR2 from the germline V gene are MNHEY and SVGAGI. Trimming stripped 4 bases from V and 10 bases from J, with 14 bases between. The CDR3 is CASSSGEQVPQHF. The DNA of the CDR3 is TGTGCCAGCAGTTCGGGGGAGCAGGTACCCCAGCATTTT.

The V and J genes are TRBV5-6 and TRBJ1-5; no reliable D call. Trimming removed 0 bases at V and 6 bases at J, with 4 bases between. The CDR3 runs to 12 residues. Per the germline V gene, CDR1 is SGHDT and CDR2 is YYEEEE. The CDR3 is CASSLDGQPQHF. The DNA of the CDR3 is TGTGCCAGCAGCTTGGACGGTCAGCCCCAGCATTTT.

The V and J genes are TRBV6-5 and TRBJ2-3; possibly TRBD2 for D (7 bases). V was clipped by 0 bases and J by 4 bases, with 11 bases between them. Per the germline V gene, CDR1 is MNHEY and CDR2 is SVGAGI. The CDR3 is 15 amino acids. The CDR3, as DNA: TGTGCCAGCAGTTACTCGGGCGGGGGCCCAGATACGCAGTATTTT. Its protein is CASSYSGGGPDTQYF.

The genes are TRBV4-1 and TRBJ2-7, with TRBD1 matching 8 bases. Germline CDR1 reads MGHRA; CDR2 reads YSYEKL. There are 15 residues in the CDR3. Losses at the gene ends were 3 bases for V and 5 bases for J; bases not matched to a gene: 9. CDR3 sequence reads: CASSQDRDRWDEQYF. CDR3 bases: TGCGCCAGCAGCCAGGACCGGGACAGGTGGGACGAGCAGTACTTC.

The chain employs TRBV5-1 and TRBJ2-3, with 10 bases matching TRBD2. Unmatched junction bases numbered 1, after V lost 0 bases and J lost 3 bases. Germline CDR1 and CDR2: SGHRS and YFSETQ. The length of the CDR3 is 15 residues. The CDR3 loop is CASSLELAGTDTQYF. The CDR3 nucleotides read TGCGCCAGCAGCTTGGAACTAGCGGGAACAGATACGCAGTATTTT.

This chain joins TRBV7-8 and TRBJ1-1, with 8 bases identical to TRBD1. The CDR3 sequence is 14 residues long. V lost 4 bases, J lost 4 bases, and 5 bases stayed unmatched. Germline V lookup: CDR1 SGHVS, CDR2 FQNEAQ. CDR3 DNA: TGTGCCAGCAGCTCAACAGGGGGGTCCACTGAAGCTTTCTTT. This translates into CASSSTGGSTEAFF.

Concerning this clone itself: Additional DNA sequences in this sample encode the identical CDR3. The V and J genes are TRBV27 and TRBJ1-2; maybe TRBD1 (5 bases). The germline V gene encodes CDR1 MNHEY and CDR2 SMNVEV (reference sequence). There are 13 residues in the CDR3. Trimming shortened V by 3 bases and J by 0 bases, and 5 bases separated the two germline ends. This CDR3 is CASSLTANYGYTF. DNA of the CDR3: TGTGCCAGCAGTTTGACAGCTAACTATGGCTACACCTTC.

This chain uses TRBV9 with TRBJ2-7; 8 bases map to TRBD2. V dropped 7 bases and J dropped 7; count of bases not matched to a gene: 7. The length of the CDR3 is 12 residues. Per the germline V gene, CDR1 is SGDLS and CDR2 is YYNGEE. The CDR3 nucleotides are TGTGCCAGCCCCAGCGGGAGAAGGGAGCAGTACGTC. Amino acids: CASPSGRREQYV.

CDR3 DNA: TGTGCCAGCAGCTATCAAGGGGGGGCGATCCACGAGCAGTACGTC. Translated, it gives CASSYQGGAIHEQYV. V usage is TRBV27 and J usage is TRBJ2-7, with D perhaps TRBD2 (7 bases). Germline CDR1 reads MNHEY; CDR2 reads SMNVEV (reference sequence). V shed 6 bases and J shed 5 bases, with 20 bases lying between them. This CDR3 comprises 15 residues.

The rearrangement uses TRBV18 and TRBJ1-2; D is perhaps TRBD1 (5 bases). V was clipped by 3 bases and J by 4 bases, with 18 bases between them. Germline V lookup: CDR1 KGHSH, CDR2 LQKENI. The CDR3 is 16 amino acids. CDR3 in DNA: TGTGCCAGCTCACCTAGCAGGGAGGAGTATTTCTATGGCTACACCTTC. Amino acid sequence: CASSPSREEYFYGYTF.